Below, 10 T cell receptor beta chains from the same sample are listed, as sequenced in a study of CD8 T cells in ankylosing spondylitis. TCRdb recomputed calls from the 5' RACE reads with MiXCR, one row per CDR3 protein. The table includes approximately 220,000 distinct CDR3 sequences, about a quarter detected once. The specimen sequenced was blood, either unsorted or a sorted T cell fraction (not recorded which). The receptors stem from a male donor with ankylosing spondylitis or in good health (not recorded which).

This clonotype has a handful of counts. V is TRBV20-1 and J is TRBJ2-7, with 11 bases that match TRBD2. This CDR3 comprises 15 residues. V lost 0 bases to trimming and J lost 0 bases; unmatched junction nucleotides: 1. Germline V gene data show CDR1 as DFQATT and CDR2 as SNEGSKA (reference sequence). CDR3 coding DNA: TGCAGTGCTAGAGATGGGACTAGCGGCTCCTACGAGCAGTACTTC. It yields the protein CSARDGTSGSYEQYF.

The V call is TRBV20-1, the J call TRBJ2-3; D possibly corresponds to TRBD2 (6 bases). With 3 bases removed from V and 4 bases from J, the gap between germline ends came to 20 bases. The CDR3 loop spans 16 amino acids. Germline-derived CDR1 and CDR2 are DFQATT and SNEGSKA (reference sequence). CDR3 DNA: TGCAGTGCTAGGGGTTCTGCAGGCGGGAAAGCAGATACGCAGTATTTT. Translating gives CSARGSAGGKADTQYF.

This clonotype was counted many times. The V and J genes are TRBV10-3 and TRBJ2-5, with TRBD2 matching 9 bases. CDR3 length: 17 residues. CDR1 ENHRY and CDR2 SYGVKD come from the germline V gene. The junction had 13 bases not matched to a gene; V was cut back by 4 bases and J by 4 bases. The CDR3 coding sequence is TGTGCCATCAGTGCTGTGACTAGCGGCTTCTCGGGAGAGACCCAGTACTTC. Translated: CAISAVTSGFSGETQYF.

This clonotype was detected only a few times. The gene calls are TRBV29-1 and TRBJ1-2; perhaps TRBD1 as D (5 bases). This CDR3 contains 14 residues. The V and J ends lost 2 bases and 2 bases respectively, with 12 bases between them. The germline V gene has CDR1 SQVTM and CDR2 ANQGSEA. CDR3 in DNA: TGCAGCGTTGAACCCAGGGTGGGGAACTATGGCTACACCTTC. Translated: CSVEPRVGNYGYTF.

The chain employs TRBV6-5 and TRBJ1-2; D is undetermined. The V end was cut by 7 bases, the J end by 3 bases, with 6 bases between. The CDR3 spans 11 residues. Germline V gives CDR1 MNHEY, CDR2 SVGAGI. CDR3: CASIGDYGYTF. DNA for the CDR3: TGTGCCAGCATCGGGGACTATGGCTACACCTTC.

V is TRBV28 and J is TRBJ2-2; D may be TRBD2 (6 bases). The germline V gene has CDR1 MDHEN and CDR2 SYDVKM. There are 15 residues in the CDR3. V was trimmed by 5 bases and J by 5 bases, leaving 15 bases between them. Here the CDR3 DNA reads TGTGCCAGCAGTGATCGAGCGGGCGGGACCGGGGAGCTGTTTTTT. It codes for CASSDRAGGTGELFF.

V usage is TRBV20-1 and J usage is TRBJ2-1, with 16 bases fitting TRBD2. V dropped 3 bases and J dropped 5; count of bases not matched to a gene: 16. Germline values: CDR1 DFQATT, CDR2 SNEGSKA (reference sequence). This CDR3 spans 20 amino acids. In nucleotides, the CDR3 is TGCAGTGCTAGGGTATCTCTCGGGACTAGCGGGAGGGCCTGGAACAATGAGCAGTTCTTC. Translating gives CSARVSLGTSGRAWNNEQFF.

There are many counts of this clonotype. This rearrangement joins TRBV29-1 to TRBJ1-1; D might be TRBD1 (5 bases). Trimming took off 5 bases at V and 6 bases at J, with 13 bases between the two ends. The length of the CDR3 is 12 residues. Germline V gives CDR1 SQVTM, CDR2 ANQGSEA. The CDR3 here is CSVFVGGPEAFF. The CDR3 DNA follows: TGCAGCGTTTTCGTTGGGGGTCCTGAAGCTTTCTTT. The complete variable domain, with remaining parts taken from reference TRBV29-1 and TRBJ1-1, reads SAVISQKPSRDICQRGTSLTIQCQVDSQVTMMFWYRQQPGQSLTLIATANQGSEATYESGFVIDKFPISRPNLTFSTLTVSNMSPEDSSIYLCSVFVGGPEAFFGQGTRLTVV.

This chain links TRBV5-1 with TRBJ2-5; TRBD1 is a possible D gene (6 bases). This CDR3 region has 12 residues. The V and J ends lost 7 bases and 2 bases respectively, with 9 bases between them. Germline assignment: CDR1 SGHRS and CDR2 YFSETQ. This chain's CDR3 is CASGQQQETQYF. Here the CDR3 DNA reads TGCGCCAGCGGACAGCAGCAAGAGACCCAGTACTTC.

This clonotype has ten or more counts. CDR3 residues: CSASRRTTNEKLFF. CDR3 sequence (DNA): TGCAGTGCTAGTAGGAGAACAACTAATGAAAAACTGTTTTTT. The V call is TRBV20-1, the J call TRBJ1-4, with no clear D. Germline-derived CDR1 and CDR2 are DFQATT and SNEGSKA (reference sequence). Trimming took off 3 bases at V and 0 bases at J, with 8 bases between the two ends. The CDR3 has 14 amino acids.